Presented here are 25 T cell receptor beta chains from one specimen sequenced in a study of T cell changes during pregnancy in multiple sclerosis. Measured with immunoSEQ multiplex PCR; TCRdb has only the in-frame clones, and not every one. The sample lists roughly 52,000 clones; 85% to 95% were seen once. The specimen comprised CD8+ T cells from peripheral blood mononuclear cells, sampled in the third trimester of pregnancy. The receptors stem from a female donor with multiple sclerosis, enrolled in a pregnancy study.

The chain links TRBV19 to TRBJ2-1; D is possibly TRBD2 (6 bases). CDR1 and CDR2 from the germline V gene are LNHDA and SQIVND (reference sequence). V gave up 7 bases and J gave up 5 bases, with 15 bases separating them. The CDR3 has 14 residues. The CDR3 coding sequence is TGTGCCAGTATCCCCCGGGGCGGGAACAATGAGCAGTTCTTC. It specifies CASIPRGGNNEQFF. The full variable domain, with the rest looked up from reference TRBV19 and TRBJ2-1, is DGGITQSPKYLFRKEGQNVTLSCEQNLNHDAMYWYRQDPGQGLRLIYYSQIVNDFQKGDIAEGYSVSREKKESFPLTVTSAQKNPTAFYLCASIPRGGNNEQFFGPGTRLTVL.

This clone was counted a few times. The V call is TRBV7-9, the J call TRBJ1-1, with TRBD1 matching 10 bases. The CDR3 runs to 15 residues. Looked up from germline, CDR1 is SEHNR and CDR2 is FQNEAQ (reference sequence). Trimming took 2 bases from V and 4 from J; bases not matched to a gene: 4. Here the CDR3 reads CASSLFDRGPTEAFF. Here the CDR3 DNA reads TGTGCCAGCAGCTTATTCGACAGGGGGCCCACTGAAGCTTTCTTT. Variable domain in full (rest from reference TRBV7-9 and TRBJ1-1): DTGVSQNPRHKITKRGQNVTFRCDPISEHNRLYWYRQTLGQGPEFLTYFQNEAQLEKSRLLSDRFSAERPKGSFSTLEIQRTEQGDSAMYLCASSLFDRGPTEAFFGQGTRLTVV.

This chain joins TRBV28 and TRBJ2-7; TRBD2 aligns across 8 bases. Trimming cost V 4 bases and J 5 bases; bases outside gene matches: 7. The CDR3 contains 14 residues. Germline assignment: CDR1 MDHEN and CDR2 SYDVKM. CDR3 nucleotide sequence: TGTGCCAGCAGTTCGTCTCCGGGAGGGAACGAGCAGTACTTC. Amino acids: CASSSSPGGNEQYF.

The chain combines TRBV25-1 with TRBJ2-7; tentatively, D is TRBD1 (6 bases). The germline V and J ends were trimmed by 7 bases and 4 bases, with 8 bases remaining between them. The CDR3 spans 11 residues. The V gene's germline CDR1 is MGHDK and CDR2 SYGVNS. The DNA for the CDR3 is TGTGCCAGCATACAGGGTTACGAGCAGTACTTC. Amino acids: CASIQGYEQYF.

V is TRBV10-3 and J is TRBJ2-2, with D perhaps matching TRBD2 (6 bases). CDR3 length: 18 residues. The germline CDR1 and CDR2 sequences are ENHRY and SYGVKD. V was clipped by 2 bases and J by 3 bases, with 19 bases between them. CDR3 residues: CAISEPDRRGLDTGELFF. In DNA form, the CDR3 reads TGTGCCATCAGTGAGCCCGATCGGCGGGGTCTCGACACCGGGGAGCTGTTTTTT.

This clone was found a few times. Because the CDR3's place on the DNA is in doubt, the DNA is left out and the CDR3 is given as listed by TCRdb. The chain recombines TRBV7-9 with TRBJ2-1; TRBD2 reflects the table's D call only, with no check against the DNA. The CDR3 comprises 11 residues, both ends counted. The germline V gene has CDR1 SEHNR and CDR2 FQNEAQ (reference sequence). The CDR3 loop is CASSSSNEQFF.

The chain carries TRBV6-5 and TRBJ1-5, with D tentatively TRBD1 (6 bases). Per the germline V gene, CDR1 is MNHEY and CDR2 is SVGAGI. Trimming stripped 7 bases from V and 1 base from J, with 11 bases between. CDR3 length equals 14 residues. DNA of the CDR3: TGTGCCAGCAACAAACAGGGAAGCAATCAGCCCCAGCATTTT. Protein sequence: CASNKQGSNQPQHF.

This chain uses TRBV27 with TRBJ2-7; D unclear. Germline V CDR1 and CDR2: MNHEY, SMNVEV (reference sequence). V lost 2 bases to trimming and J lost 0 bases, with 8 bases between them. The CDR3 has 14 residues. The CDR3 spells CASSLDHISYEQYF. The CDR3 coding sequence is TGTGCCAGCAGTTTAGATCACATCTCCTACGAGCAGTACTTC.

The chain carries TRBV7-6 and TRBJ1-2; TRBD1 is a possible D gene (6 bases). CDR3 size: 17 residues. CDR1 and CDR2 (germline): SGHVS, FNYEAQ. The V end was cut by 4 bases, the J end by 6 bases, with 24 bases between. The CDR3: CASSSRKSQGVGDGYTF. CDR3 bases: TGTGCCAGCAGCTCCCGAAAGTCACAGGGAGTTGGCGATGGCTACACCTTC. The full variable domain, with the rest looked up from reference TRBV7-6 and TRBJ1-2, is GAGVSQSPRYKVTKRGQDVALRCDPISGHVSLYWYRQALGQGPEFLTYFNYEAQQDKSGLPNDRFSAERPEGSISTLTIQRTEQRDSAMYRCASSSRKSQGVGDGYTFGSGTRLTVV.

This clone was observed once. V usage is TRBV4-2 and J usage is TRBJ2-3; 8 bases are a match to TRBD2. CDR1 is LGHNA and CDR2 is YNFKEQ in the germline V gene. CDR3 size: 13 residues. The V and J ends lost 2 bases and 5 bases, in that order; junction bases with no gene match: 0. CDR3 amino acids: CASSQRGGDTQYF. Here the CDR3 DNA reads TGTGCCAGCAGCCAACGGGGGGGAGATACGCAGTATTTT.

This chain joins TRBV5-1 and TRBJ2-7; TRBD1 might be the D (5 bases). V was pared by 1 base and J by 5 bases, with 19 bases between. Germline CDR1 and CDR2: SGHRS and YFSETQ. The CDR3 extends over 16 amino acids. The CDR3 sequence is CASSLLGGQGLHEQYF. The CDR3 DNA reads TGCGCCAGCAGCTTGCTCGGTGGTCAGGGATTGCACGAGCAGTACTTC.

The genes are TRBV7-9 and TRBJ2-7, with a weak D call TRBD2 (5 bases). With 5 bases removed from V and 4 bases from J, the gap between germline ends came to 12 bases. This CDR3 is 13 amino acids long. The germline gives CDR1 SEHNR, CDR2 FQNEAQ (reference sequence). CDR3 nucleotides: TGTGCCAGCAGCAGGACCGACTATTACGAGCAGTACTTC. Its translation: CASSRTDYYEQYF. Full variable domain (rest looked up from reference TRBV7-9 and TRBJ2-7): DTGVSQNPRHKITKRGQNVTFRCDPISEHNRLYWYRQTLGQGPEFLTYFQNEAQLEKSRLLSDRFSAERPKGSFSTLEIQRTEQGDSAMYLCASSRTDYYEQYFGPGTRLTVT.

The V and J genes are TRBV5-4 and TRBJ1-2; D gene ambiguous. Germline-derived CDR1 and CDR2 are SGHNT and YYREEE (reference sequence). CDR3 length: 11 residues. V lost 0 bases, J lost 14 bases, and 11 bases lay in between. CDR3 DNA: TGTGCCAGCAGCTTGGGCGCTCGTGTGACCTTC. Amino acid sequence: CASSLGARVTF.

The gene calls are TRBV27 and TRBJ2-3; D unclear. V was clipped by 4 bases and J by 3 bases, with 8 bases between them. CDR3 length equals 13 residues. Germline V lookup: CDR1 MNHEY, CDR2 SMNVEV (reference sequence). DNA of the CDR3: TGTGCCAGCAGTTCTCCTAGGACAGATACGCAGTATTTT. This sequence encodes CASSSPRTDTQYF.

CDR3 amino acids: CASSLGQNRVEAFF. CDR3 DNA sequence: TGTGCCAGCAGCTTAGGCCAAAACAGGGTTGAAGCTTTCTTT. This chain links TRBV11-2 with TRBJ1-1, with D perhaps matching TRBD1 (6 bases). Between the trimmed V and J ends, which lost 1 base and 7 bases, there was a span of 13 bases. This CDR3 has 14 residues. Looked up from germline, CDR1 is SGHAT and CDR2 is FQNNGV. Looking up the rest from reference TRBV11-2 and TRBJ1-1 gives the full variable domain: EAGVAQSPRYKIIEKRQSVAFWCNPISGHATLYWYQQILGQGPKLLIQFQNNGVVDDSQLPKDRFSAERLKGVDSTLKIQPAKLEDSAVYLCASSLGQNRVEAFFGQGTRLTVV.

CDR3 loop: CASSGLPGWGQFF. The CDR3 DNA reads as TGTGCCAGCAGTGGACTCCCTGGGTGGGGACAGTTCTTC. J is TRBJ2-1 and V is TRBV27, with TRBD2 as a possible D gene (5 bases). CDR1 and CDR2 from the germline V gene are MNHEY and SMNVEV (reference sequence). The CDR3 is 13 residues long. Trimming left V 5 bases short and J 13 bases short, with 18 bases between.

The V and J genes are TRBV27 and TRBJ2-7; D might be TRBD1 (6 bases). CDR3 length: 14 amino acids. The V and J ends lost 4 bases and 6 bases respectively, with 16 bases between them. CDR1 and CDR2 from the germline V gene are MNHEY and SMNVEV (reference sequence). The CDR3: CASSSGQTFGEQYF. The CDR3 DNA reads TGTGCCAGCAGTTCCGGACAGACCTTCGGCGAGCAGTACTTC.

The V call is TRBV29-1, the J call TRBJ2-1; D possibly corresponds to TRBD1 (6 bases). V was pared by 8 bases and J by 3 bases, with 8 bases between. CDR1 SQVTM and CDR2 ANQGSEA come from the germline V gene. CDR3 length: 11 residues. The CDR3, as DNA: TGCAGCTCGGACAGCTACAATGAGCAGTTCTTC. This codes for CSSDSYNEQFF.

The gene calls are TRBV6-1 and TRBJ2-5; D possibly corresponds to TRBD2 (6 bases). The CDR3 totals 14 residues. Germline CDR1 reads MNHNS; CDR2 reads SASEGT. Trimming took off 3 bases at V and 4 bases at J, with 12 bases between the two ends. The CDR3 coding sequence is TGTGCCAGCAGTGAGGGGCCTAGCGTAGAGACCCAGTACTTC. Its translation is CASSEGPSVETQYF.

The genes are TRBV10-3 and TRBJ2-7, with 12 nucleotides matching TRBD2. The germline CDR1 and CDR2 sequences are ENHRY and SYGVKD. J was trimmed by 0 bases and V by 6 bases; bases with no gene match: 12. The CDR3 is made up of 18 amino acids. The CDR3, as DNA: TGTGCCATCAGGCCGGCTGGACTAGCGGGAAAGAGCTCCTACGAGCAGTACTTC. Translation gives CAIRPAGLAGKSSYEQYF.

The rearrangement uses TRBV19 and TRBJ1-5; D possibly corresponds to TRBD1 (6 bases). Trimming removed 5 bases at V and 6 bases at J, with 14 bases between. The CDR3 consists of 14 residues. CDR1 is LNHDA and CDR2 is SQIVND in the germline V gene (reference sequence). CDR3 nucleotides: TGTGCCAGTAGTTACGGGGGGCACGGTCAGCCCCAGCATTTT. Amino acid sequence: CASSYGGHGQPQHF.

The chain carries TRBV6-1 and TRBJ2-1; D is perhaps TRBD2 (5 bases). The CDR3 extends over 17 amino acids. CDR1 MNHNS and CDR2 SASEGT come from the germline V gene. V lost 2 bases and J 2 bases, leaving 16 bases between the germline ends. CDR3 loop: CASSEKWESHPYNEQFF. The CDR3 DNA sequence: TGTGCCAGCAGTGAAAAATGGGAGAGTCACCCCTACAATGAGCAGTTCTTC.

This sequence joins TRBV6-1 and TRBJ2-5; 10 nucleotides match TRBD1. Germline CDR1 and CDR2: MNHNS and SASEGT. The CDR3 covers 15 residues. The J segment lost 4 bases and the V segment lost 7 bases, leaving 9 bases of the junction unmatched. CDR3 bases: TGTGCCAGCACTAGGGACAGGGGCTGGGGAGAGACCCAGTACTTC. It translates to CASTRDRGWGETQYF.

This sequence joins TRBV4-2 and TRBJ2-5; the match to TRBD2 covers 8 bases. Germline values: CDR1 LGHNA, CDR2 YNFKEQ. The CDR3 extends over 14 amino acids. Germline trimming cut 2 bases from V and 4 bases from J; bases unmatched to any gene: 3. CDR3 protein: CASSQSLAGETQYF. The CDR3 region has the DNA TGTGCCAGCAGCCAATCCCTAGCGGGAGAGACCCAGTACTTC.

The CDR3 loop is CASSVVSGGTEAFF. CDR3 bases: TGTGCCAGCAGCGTAGTTTCAGGGGGCACTGAAGCTTTCTTT. V is TRBV9 and J is TRBJ1-1, with 7 bases identical to TRBD1. Germline V gives CDR1 SGDLS, CDR2 YYNGEE. The V gene end was trimmed by 0 bases and the J gene end by 4 bases; junction bases not matched to a gene: 3. The CDR3 contains 14 residues.